The 10 T cell receptor beta chains reported below all come from one sample, sequenced in a study of T cell responses to AZD1222 COVID-19 vaccine. Profiled with immunoSEQ multiplex PCR; TCRdb holds only in-frame clones, not every one. The sample lists roughly 72,000 clones; about 85% were seen once. The sample in question was peripheral blood, obtained on day 0 of AZD1222 vaccination. Receptors originate from an adult in good health.

This chain joins TRBV10-2 and TRBJ1-5, with D perhaps matching TRBD1 (5 bases). The CDR3 extends over 14 amino acids. Germline V gene data show CDR1 as WSHSY and CDR2 as SAAADI. Trimming stripped 5 bases from V and 3 bases from J, with 11 bases between. The CDR3 DNA reads TGCGCCAGCAGTTTCGGCAGGGACAATCAGCCCCAGCATTTT. Its protein is CASSFGRDNQPQHF.

The chain links TRBV3-1 (or the pseudogene TRBV3-2) to TRBJ2-7; unclear D gene. Germline-derived CDR1 and CDR2 are LGHDT and YNNKEL (reference sequence). V dropped 1 base and J dropped 3 bases, with 13 bases sitting between them. CDR3 length equals 15 residues. CDR3 in DNA: TGTGCCAGCAGCCAAGCGGGTTGGGGTCTCTACGAGCAGTACTTC. It encodes CASSQAGWGLYEQYF.

CDR3 nucleotides: TGTGCCAGCGGGGGCGGTAGCAATCAGCCCCAGCATTTT. Encoded protein: CASGGGSNQPQHF. This chain joins TRBV19 and TRBJ1-5, with D possibly being TRBD1 (6 bases). The CDR3 runs 13 residues. CDR1 and CDR2 from the germline V gene are LNHDA and SQIVND (reference sequence). Trimming cost V 9 bases and J 0 bases, with 9 bases left between them. The whole variable domain, remainder taken from reference TRBV19 and TRBJ1-5, is DGGITQSPKYLFRKEGQNVTLSCEQNLNHDAMYWYRQDPGQGLRLIYYSQIVNDFQKGDIAEGYSVSREKKESFPLTVTSAQKNPTAFYLCASGGGSNQPQHFGDGTRLSIL.

The rearrangement uses TRBV6-6 and TRBJ2-7; 10 nucleotides match TRBD2. This CDR3 is 15 amino acids long. CDR1 is MNHNY and CDR2 is SVGAGI in the germline V gene (reference sequence). J gave up 2 bases and V 4 bases, and 5 bases lay outside the gene matches. This CDR3 reads CASSSTSGVTYEQYF. In DNA, the CDR3 is TGTGCCAGCAGTTCAACTAGCGGGGTTACCTACGAGCAGTACTTC.

The chain combines TRBV29-1 with TRBJ1-3; D remains ambiguous. V was clipped by 4 bases and J by 0 bases, with 7 bases between them. This CDR3 comprises 13 residues. Germline assignment: CDR1 SQVTM and CDR2 ANQGSEA. CDR3 in amino acids: CSVAQDSGNTIYF. CDR3 DNA: TGCAGCGTTGCTCAGGACTCTGGAAACACCATATATTTT. The variable domain in full, completed from reference TRBV29-1 and TRBJ1-3, reads SAVISQKPSRDICQRGTSLTIQCQVDSQVTMMFWYRQQPGQSLTLIATANQGSEATYESGFVIDKFPISRPNLTFSTLTVSNMSPEDSSIYLCSVAQDSGNTIYFGEGSWLTVV.

This chain connects TRBV20-1 to TRBJ1-1, with D maybe TRBD1 (5 bases). From germline, CDR1 is DFQATT and CDR2 SNEGSKA (reference sequence). The CDR3 runs to 10 residues. Trimming left V 3 bases short and J 11 bases short, with 10 bases between. The chain's CDR3 is CSASGGYAFF. CDR3 nucleotides: TGCAGTGCTAGTGGGGGGTACGCTTTCTTT.

The rearrangement joins TRBV7-9 to TRBJ1-4; 7 positions agree with TRBD1. Trimming took 4 bases from V and 5 from J; bases not matched to a gene: 16. The CDR3 is made up of 18 amino acids. Germline V gives CDR1 SEHNR, CDR2 FQNEAQ (reference sequence). The CDR3 bases are TGTGCCAGCAGCTCGATTTGGAAGGGTCAGGGGGACAATGAAAAACTGTTTTTT. Translation: CASSSIWKGQGDNEKLFF.

This clone was seen more than once but under ten times. V usage is TRBV6-4 and J usage is TRBJ2-3; the D gene could be TRBD1 or TRBD2 (5 bases each). Trimming left V 2 bases short and J 1 base short, with 7 bases between. The CDR3 contains 14 residues. Per the germline V gene, CDR1 is MRHNA and CDR2 is SNTAGT. CDR3 nucleotides: TGTGCCAGCAGTGACAGGGACGGCACAGATACGCAGTATTTT. It is translated as CASSDRDGTDTQYF.

This sequence joins TRBV5-1 and TRBJ1-2, with 7 nucleotides matching TRBD1. CDR1 and CDR2 from the germline V gene are SGHRS and YFSETQ. V was clipped by 7 bases and J by 4 bases; unmatched bases: 7. This CDR3 is built from 13 residues. The CDR3 sequence is CASYGTARYGYTF. CDR3 bases: TGCGCCAGCTACGGGACAGCTCGCTATGGCTACACCTTC.

The V call is TRBV7-2, the J call TRBJ2-2, with TRBD2 matching 12 bases. V dropped 1 base and J dropped 4; count of bases not matched to a gene: 4. CDR1 is SGHTA, CDR2 FQGNSA, per germline. The length of the CDR3 is 17 residues. The CDR3 here is CASSLGASGGATGELFF. The CDR3 region has the DNA TGTGCCAGCAGCTTAGGGGCTAGCGGGGGGGCCACCGGGGAGCTGTTTTTT.